The 3 T cell receptor beta chains presented below share a single source sample, sequenced in a study of T cell repertoires in cytomegalovirus infection. TCRdb processed the reads anew with MiXCR; each CDR3 protein has one entry. The profile shows approximately 390,000 distinct CDR3 sequences, nearly 35% of them singletons. Their specific antigens are unknown. This specimen consisted of cultured PBMCs, obtained from culture after CMV antigen stimulation. The receptors originated from a human donor in good health (CMV status not recorded). Some clones in this sample may be carry-over from other donors' samples.

The J gene is TRBJ1-3, the V gene TRBV7-2; no firm D call. The CDR3 consists of 14 residues. Germline values: CDR1 SGHTA, CDR2 FQGNSA. V was cut by 3 bases and J by 5 bases, with 11 bases left in between. The CDR3, as DNA: TGTGCCAGCAGCTTCGCCTTGGGCCGAAACACCATATATTTT. Protein sequence: CASSFALGRNTIYF.

This sequence joins TRBV20-1 and TRBJ2-1, with TRBD1 matching 10 bases. CDR1 DFQATT and CDR2 SNEGSKA come from the germline V gene (reference sequence). J lost 4 bases, V lost 5 bases, and 2 bases had no gene match. This CDR3 region has 13 residues. The CDR3 region has the DNA TGCAGTGCTCCGGGACAGGGGTACAATGAGCAGTTCTTC. Amino acids: CSAPGQGYNEQFF.

This clonotype was counted between two and nine times. The chain combines TRBV12-5 with TRBJ2-1; TRBD2 aligns across 8 bases. The CDR3 loop spans 16 amino acids. Trimming cost V 7 bases and J 5 bases; bases outside gene matches: 13. Germline CDR1 LGHNT, CDR2 FRNRAP. In DNA form, the CDR3 reads TGTGCTAGTGCCACTACTAGCGGCGGAACCCACAATGAGCAGTTCTTC. Protein product: CASATTSGGTHNEQFF.